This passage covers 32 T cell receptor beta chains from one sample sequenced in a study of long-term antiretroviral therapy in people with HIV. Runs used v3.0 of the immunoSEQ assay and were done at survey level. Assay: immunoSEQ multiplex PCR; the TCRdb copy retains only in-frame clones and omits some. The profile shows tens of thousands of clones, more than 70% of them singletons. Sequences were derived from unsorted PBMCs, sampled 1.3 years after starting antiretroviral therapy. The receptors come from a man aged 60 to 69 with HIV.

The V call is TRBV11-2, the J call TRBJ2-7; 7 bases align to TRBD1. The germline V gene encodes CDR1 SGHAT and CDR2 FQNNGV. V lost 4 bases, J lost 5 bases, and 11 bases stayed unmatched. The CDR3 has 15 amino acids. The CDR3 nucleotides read TGTGCCAGCAGCTCGAGTACCGACAGGGTGAACGAGCAGTACTTC. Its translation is CASSSSTDRVNEQYF.

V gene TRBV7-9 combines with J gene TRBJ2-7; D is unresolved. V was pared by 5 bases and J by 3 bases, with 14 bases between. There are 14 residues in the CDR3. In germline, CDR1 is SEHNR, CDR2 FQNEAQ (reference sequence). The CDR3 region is CASSPPGRDYEQYF. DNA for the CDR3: TGTGCCAGCAGCCCTCCGGGCAGAGACTACGAGCAGTACTTC.

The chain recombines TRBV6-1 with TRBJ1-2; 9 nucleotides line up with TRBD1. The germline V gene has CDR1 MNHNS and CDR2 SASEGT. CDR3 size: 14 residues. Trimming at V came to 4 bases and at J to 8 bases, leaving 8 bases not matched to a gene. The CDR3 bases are TGTGCCAGCAGTGCCAGGGGACAGGGTATGGGCTACACCTTC. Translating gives CASSARGQGMGYTF.

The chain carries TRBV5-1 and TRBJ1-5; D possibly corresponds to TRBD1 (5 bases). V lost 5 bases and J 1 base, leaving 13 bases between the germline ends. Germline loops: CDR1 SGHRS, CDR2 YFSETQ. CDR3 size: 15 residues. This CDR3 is CASRPDGGSNQPQHF. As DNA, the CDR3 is TGCGCCAGCAGACCTGATGGGGGGAGCAATCAGCCCCAGCATTTT.

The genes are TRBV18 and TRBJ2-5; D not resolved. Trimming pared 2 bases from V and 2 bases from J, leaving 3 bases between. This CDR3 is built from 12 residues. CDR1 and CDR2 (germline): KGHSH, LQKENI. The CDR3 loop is CASSPGQETQYF. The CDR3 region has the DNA TGTGCCAGCTCACCAGGGCAAGAGACCCAGTACTTC.

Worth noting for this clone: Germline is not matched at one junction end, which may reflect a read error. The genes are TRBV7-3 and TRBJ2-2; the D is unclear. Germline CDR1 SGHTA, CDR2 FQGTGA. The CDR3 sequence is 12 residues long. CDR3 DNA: TGTGCCAGCAGTTTAAACGCCGGGGAGCTGTTTTTT. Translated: CASSLNAGELFF.

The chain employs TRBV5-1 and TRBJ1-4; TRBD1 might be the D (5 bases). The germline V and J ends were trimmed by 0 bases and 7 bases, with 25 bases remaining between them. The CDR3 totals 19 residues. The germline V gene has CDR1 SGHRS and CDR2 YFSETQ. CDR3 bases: TGCGCCAGCAGCTTGGTACCTCCTGGGGCGGGAGAACTAAGTGAAAAACTGTTTTTT. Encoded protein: CASSLVPPGAGELSEKLFF.

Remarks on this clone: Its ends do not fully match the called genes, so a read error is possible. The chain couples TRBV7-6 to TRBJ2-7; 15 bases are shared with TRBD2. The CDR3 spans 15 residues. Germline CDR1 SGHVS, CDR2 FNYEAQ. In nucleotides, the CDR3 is TGTGCCAGCAGCCCGATTCCGGGACTAGCGGGGGGCCTCAACTTC. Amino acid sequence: CASSPIPGLAGGLNF.

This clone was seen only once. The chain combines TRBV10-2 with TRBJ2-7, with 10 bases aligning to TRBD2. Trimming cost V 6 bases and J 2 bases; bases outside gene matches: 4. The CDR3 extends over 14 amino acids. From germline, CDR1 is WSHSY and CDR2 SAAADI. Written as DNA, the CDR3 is TGCGCCAGCAGCAGGACTAGCGGAGCCTACGAGCAGTACTTC. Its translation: CASSRTSGAYEQYF.

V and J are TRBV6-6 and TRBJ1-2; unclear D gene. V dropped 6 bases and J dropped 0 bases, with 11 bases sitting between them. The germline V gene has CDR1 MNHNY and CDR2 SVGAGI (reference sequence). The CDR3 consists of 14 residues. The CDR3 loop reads CASRHTGTNYGYTF. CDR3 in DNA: TGTGCCAGCAGACATACCGGGACTAACTATGGCTACACCTTC.

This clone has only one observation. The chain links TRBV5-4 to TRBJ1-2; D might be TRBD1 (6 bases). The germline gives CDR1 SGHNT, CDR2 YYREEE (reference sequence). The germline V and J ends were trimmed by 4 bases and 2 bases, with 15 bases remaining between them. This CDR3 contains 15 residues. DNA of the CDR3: TGTGCCAGCAGCCAATTTGGGCAGGGGAACTATGGCTACACCTTC. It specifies CASSQFGQGNYGYTF. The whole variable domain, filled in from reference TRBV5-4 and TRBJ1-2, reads ETGVTQSPTHLIKTRGQQVTLRCSSQSGHNTVSWYQQALGQGPQFIFQYYREEENGRGNFPPRFSGLQFPNYSSELNVNALELDDSALYLCASSQFGQGNYGYTFGSGTRLTVV.

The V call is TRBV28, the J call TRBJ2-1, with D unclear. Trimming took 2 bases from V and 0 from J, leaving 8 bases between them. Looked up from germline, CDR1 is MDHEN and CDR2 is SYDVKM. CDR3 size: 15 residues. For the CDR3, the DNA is TGTGCCAGCAGTTTACTCTCAGTCTCCTACAATGAGCAGTTCTTC. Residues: CASSLLSVSYNEQFF. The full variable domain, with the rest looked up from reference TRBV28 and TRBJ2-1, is DVKVTQSSRYLVKRTGEKVFLECVQDMDHENMFWYRQDPGLGLRLIYFSYDVKMKEKGDIPEGYSVSREKKERFSLILESASTNQTSMYLCASSLLSVSYNEQFFGPGTRLTVL.

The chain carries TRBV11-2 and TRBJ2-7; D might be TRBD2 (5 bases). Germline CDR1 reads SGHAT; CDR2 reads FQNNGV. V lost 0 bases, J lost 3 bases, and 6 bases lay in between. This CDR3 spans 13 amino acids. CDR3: CASSLDSVYEQYF. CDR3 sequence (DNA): TGTGCCAGCAGCTTAGATAGCGTCTACGAGCAGTACTTC.

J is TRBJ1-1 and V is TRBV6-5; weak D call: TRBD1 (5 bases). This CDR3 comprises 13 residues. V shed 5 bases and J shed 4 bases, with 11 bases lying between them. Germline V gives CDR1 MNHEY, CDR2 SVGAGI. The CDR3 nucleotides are TGTGCCAGCAGTAAACCAGGGTTCACTGAAGCTTTCTTT. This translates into CASSKPGFTEAFF.

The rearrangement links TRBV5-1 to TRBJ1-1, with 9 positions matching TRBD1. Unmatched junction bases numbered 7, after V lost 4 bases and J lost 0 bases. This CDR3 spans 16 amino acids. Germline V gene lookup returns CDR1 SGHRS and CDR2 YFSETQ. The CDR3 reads CASSLGDRAMNTEAFF. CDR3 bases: TGCGCCAGCAGCCTAGGGGACAGGGCCATGAACACTGAAGCTTTCTTT. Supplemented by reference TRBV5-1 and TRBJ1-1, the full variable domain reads KAGVTQTPRYLIKTRGQQVTLSCSPISGHRSVSWYQQTPGQGLQFLFEYFSETQRNKGNFPGRFSGRQFSNSRSEMNVSTLELGDSALYLCASSLGDRAMNTEAFFGQGTRLTVV.

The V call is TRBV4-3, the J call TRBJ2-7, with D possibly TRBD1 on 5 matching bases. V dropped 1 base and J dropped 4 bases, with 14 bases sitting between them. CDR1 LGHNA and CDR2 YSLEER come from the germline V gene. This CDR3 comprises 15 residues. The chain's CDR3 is CASSQVSGAVYEQYF. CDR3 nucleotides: TGCGCCAGCAGCCAAGTATCTGGGGCAGTATACGAGCAGTACTTC.

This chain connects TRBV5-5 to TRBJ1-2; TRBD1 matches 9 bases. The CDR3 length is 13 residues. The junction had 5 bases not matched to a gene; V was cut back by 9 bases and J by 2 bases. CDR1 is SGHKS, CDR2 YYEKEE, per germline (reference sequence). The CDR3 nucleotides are TGTGCCACACAGGGGGCAGGAAACTATGGCTACACCTTC. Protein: CATQGAGNYGYTF. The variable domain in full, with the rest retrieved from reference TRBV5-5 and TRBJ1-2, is DAGVTQSPTHLIKTRGQQVTLRCSPISGHKSVSWYQQVLGQGPQFIFQYYEKEERGRGNFPDRFSARQFPNYSSELNVNALLLGDSALYLCATQGAGNYGYTFGSGTRLTVV.

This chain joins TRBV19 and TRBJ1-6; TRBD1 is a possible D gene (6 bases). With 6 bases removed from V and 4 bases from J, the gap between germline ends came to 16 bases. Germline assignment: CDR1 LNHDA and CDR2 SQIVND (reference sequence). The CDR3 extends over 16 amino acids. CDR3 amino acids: CASSMTGLNYNSPLHF. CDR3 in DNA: TGTGCCAGTAGCATGACAGGACTAAATTATAATTCACCCCTCCACTTT.

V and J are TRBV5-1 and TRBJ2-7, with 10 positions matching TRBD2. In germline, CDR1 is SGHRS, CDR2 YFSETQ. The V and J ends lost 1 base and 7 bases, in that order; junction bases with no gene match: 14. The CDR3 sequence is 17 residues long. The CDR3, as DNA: TGCGCCAGCAGCTTGTTTGGCGGCGGGACTAGCGCTGTGGAGCAGTACTTC. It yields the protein CASSLFGGGTSAVEQYF.

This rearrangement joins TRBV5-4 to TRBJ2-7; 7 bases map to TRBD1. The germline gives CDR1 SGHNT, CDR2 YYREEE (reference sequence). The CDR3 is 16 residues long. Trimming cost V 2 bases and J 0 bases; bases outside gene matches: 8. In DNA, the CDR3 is TGTGCCAGCAGCTTAGGGGGCAGGCCGAGCTCCTACGAGCAGTACTTC. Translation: CASSLGGRPSSYEQYF.

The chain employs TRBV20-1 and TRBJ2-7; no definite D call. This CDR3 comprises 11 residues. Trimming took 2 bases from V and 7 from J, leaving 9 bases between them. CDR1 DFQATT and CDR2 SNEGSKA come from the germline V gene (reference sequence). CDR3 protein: CSARQPQEQYF. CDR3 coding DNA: TGCAGTGCTAGACAACCCCAGGAGCAGTACTTC.

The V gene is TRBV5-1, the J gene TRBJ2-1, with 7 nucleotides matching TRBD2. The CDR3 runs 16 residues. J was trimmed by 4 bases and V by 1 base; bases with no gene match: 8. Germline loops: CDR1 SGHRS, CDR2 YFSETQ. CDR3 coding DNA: TGCGCCAGCAGCTTGACCCCTGGGGAGGGATACAATGAGCAGTTCTTC. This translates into CASSLTPGEGYNEQFF.

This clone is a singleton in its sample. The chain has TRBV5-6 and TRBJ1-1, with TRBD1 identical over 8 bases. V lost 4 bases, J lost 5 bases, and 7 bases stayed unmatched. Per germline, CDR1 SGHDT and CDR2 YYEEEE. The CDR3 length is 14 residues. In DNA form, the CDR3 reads TGTGCCAGCAGCCCGGGACAGGTAAAGACTGAAGCTTTCTTT. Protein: CASSPGQVKTEAFF.

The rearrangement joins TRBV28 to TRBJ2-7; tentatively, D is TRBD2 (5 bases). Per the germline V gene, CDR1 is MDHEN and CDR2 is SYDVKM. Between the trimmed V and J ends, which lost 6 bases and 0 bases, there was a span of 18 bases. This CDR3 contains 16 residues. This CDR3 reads CASSSPGKDLSYEQYF. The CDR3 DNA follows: TGTGCCAGCAGCTCCCCCGGGAAAGACCTCTCCTACGAGCAGTACTTC.

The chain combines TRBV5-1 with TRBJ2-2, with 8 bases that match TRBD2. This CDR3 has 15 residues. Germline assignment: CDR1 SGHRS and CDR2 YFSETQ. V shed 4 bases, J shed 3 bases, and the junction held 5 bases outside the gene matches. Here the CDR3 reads CASSPQLADTGELFF. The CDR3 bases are TGCGCCAGCAGCCCGCAACTAGCGGACACCGGGGAGCTGTTTTTT.

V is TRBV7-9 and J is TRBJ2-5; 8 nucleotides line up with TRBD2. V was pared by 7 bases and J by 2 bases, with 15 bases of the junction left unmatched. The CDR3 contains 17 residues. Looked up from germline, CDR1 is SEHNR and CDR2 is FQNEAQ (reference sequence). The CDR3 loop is CASTPRRDIAGQETQYF. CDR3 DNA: TGTGCCAGCACCCCCCGGCGGGACATAGCGGGGCAAGAGACCCAGTACTTC.

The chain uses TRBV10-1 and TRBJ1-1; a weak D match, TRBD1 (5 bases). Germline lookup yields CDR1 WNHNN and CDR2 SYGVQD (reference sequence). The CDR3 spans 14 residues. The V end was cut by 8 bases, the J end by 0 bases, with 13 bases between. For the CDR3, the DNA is TGCGCCAGCGCCGAGGGACCGATGAACACTGAAGCTTTCTTT. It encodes CASAEGPMNTEAFF.

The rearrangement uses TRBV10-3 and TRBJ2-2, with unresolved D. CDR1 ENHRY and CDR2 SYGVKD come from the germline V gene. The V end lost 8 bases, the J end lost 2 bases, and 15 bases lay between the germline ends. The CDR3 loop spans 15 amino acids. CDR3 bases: TGTGCCATCGTACACCTTAAAAATAACACCGGGGAGCTGTTTTTT. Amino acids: CAIVHLKNNTGELFF.

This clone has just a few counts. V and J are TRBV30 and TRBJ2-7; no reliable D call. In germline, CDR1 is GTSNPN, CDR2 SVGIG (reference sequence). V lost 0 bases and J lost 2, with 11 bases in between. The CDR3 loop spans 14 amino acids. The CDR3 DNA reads TGTGCCTGGAGTGTATGGCCACTTACCTACGAGCAGTACTTC. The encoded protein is CAWSVWPLTYEQYF.

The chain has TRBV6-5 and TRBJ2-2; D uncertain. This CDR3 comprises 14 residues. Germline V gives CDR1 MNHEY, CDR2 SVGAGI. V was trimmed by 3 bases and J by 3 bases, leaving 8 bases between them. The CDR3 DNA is TGTGCCAGCAGTTATCTCCGGGACACCGGGGAGCTGTTTTTT. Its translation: CASSYLRDTGELFF.

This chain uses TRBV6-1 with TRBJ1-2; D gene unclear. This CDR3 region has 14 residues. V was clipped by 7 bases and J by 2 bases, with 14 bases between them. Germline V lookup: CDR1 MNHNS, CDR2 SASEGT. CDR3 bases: TGTGCCAGCAATTGGGGTCCCCTCAACTATGGCTACACCTTC. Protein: CASNWGPLNYGYTF.

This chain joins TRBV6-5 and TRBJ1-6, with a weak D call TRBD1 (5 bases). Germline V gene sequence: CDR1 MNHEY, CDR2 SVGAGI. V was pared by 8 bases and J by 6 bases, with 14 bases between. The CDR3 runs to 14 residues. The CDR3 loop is CASAVGRFNSPLHF. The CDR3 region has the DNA TGTGCCAGCGCAGTGGGGCGTTTTAATTCACCCCTCCACTTT.